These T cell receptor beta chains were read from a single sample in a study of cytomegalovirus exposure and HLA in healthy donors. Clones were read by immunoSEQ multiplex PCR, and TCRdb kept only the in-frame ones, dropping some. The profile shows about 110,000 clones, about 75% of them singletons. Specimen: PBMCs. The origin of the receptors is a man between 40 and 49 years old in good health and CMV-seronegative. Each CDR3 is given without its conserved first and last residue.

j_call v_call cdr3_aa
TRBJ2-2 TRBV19 ASSKTGGLNTGELF
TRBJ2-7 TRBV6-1 ASSGLLASRAYEQY
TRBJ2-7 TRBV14 ASSPWDSITSSYEQY
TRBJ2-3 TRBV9 ASSASGTAADTQY
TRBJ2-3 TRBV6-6 ASSQQGALRDTQY
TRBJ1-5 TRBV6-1 ASSEAGTGSQPQH
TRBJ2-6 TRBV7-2 ASSPSGGASGANVLT
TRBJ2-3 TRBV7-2 ASSLPGTDTQY
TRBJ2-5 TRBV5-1 ASSSLGGSSGRETQY
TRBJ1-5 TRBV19 ASSIYRDGNQPQH
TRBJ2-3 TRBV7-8 ASSPRQGAGDTQY
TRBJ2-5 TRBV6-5 ASSSHRDNQETQY
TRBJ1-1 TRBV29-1 SVETQGGRAF
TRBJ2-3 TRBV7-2 ASSALAGGLADTQY
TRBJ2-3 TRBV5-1 ASSPGTSPSTDTQY
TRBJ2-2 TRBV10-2 ASMENPTNTGELF
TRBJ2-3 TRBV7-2 ASSLEIRVKIDTQY
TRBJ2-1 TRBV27 ASSPGTSSYNEQF
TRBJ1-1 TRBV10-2 ASKGAHGAVDTEAF
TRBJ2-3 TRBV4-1 ASSQDHLKMSTDTQY
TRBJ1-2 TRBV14 ASSQAPGGSYGYT
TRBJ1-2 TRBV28 ASSLGQGRGYT